The present TCR beta chain was sequenced within a study of shared clonotypes between healthy human individuals. Measured with immunoSEQ multiplex PCR; TCRdb has only the in-frame clones, and not every one. The sample shows approximately 350,000 clones, around 96% of them seen only once. This CDR3 is 16 amino acids long. After removal of 1 base from V and 4 bases from J, the junction contained 7 bases not matched to a gene. Looked up from germline, CDR1 is SEHNR and CDR2 is FQNEAQ (reference sequence). This chain joins TRBV7-9 and TRBJ2-3; 8 nucleotides align to TRBD1. Sequencing was performed on memory CD8+ T cells sorted from blood. Subset: CD45RO+ cells pooled with CCR7-negative TemRA cells. The TCR originated in a man aged 25-45 years in good health. The CDR3 is CASSLGTGRFADTQYF. The CDR3 DNA reads TGTGCCAGCAGCTTAGGGACAGGGAGGTTCGCAGATACGCAGTATTTT.